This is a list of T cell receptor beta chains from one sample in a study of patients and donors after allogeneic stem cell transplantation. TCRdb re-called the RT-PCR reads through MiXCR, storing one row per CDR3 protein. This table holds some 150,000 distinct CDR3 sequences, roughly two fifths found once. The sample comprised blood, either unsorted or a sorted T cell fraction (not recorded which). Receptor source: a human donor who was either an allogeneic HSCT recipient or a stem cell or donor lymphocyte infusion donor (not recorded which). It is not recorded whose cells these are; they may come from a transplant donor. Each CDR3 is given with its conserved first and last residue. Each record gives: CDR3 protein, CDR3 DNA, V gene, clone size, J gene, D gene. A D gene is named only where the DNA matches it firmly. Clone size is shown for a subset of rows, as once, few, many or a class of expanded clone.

CSTTSGGPDEQFF,TGCAGTACTACTAGCGGGGGGCCGGATGAGCAGTTCTTC,TRBV20-1,few,TRBJ2-1,TRBD2
CAGGTLANTGELFF,TGTGCGGGGGGCACCCTGGCGAACACCGGGGAGCTGTTTTTT,TRBV6-1,NA,TRBJ2-2,NA
CASSLTGDEKLFF,TGTGCCAGCAGTTTGACAGGGGACGAAAAACTGTTTTTT,TRBV6-5,few,TRBJ1-4,TRBD1
CASSLFWTENQPQHF,TGTGCCAGCAGTTTATTCTGGACAGAAAATCAGCCCCAGCATTTT,TRBV28,many,TRBJ1-5,NA
CAISVEGLLRGYTF,TGTGCCATCAGTGTGGAGGGTCTCTTGAGGGGCTACACCTTC,TRBV10-3,few,TRBJ1-2,NA
CSATTDTQYF,TGCAGTGCTACCACAGATACGCAGTATTTT,TRBV20-1,few,TRBJ2-3,NA
CASSVSPRKTAGYTF,TGTGCCAGCAGCGTATCTCCTCGGAAGACGGCGGGCTACACCTTC,TRBV9,NA,TRBJ1-2,NA
CASSLWGLGEAFF,TGTGCCAGCAGTTTATGGGGGCTGGGTGAAGCTTTCTTT,TRBV28,few,TRBJ1-1,NA
CASSPRNGSVPEAFF,TGCGCCAGCAGCCCACGGAACGGCAGCGTCCCTGAAGCTTTCTTT,TRBV4-1,few,TRBJ1-1,NA
CASSPAARTEAFF,TGTGCCAGCAGCCCCGCAGCGCGGACTGAAGCTTTCTTT,TRBV7-3,NA,TRBJ1-1,NA
CASSLGGSGGNQPQHF,TGTGCCAGCAGCTTGGGAGGTTCAGGGGGCAATCAGCCCCAGCATTTT,TRBV5-6,NA,TRBJ1-5,NA
CASSLAPQGARGNTIYF,TGTGCCAGCAGTTTAGCCCCACAGGGGGCGCGGGGAAACACCATATATTTT,TRBV12-3/TRBV12-4,NA,TRBJ1-3,TRBD1
CASSGVEPGRTKKAQYF,TGTGCCAGCAGTGGGGTGGAACCGGGACGGACTAAGAAGGCCCAGTACTTC,TRBV28,NA,TRBJ2-5,NA
CASSLVQVFLGGYTF,TGTGCCAGCAGCCTAGTACAGGTTTTTCTTGGTGGCTACACCTTC,TRBV7-2,NA,TRBJ1-2,NA
CASSLNANTEAFF,TGCGCCAGCAGCTTGAACGCGAACACTGAAGCTTTCTTT,TRBV5-1,NA,TRBJ1-1,NA
CASSWGQTYNEQFF,TGTGCCAGCAGTTGGGGACAGACCTACAATGAGCAGTTCTTC,TRBV12-3/TRBV12-4,few,TRBJ2-1,TRBD1
CSGGGGPNQPQHF,TGCAGCGGAGGCGGGGGTCCCAATCAGCCCCAGCATTTT,TRBV20-1,few,TRBJ1-5,NA